The present T cell receptor (beta chain) was sequenced within a study of blood T cells in healthy people across ages. General study findings and limits: Age brought a roughly linear fall in TCR beta diversity measured per million T cells. Long-lived donors had more naive CD4+ cells and higher diversity than aged donors.

V was clipped by 8 bases and J by 6 bases, with 17 bases between them. The CDR3 runs 14 residues. Germline V gene data show CDR1 as SEHNR and CDR2 as FQNEAQ (reference sequence). This clonotype has a handful of counts. Its antigen is not identified. A J-beta primer mix and a sample-barcoded 5' primer were used in a second PCR of roughly 7 to 12 cycles. TCRdb redid the calling of the 5' RACE reads with MiXCR, one entry per CDR3 protein. The sample gives around 1.7 million distinct CDR3 sequences, 28% of which show up once; less than 9.5% is in the top ten. The chain uses TRBV7-9 and TRBJ2-4, with D unresolved. Sample: blood. The receptor was isolated from a woman under 40 in good health. CDR3 in amino acids: CASDSNAVSNIQYF. The CDR3 DNA is TGTGCCAGCGACTCAAATGCGGTATCAAACATTCAGTACTTC.